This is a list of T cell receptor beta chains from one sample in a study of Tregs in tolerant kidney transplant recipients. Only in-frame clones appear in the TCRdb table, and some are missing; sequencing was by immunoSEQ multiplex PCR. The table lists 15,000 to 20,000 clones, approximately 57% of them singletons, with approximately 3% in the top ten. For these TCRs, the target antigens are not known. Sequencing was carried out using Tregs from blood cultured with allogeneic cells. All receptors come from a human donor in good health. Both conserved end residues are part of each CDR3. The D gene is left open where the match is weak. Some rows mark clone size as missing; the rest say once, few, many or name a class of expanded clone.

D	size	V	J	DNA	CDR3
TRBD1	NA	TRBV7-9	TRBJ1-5	TGTGCCAGCAGCTCACAGGGGGAACAGCCCCAGCATTTT	CASSSQGEQPQHF
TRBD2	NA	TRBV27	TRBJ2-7	TGTGCCAGCAGTGTCGAGCGGGGCTCACCCTACGAGCAGTACTTC	CASSVERGSPYEQYF
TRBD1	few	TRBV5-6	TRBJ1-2	TGTGCCAGCAGCTTGGGGACAGGGGGGTACTATGGCTACACCTTC	CASSLGTGGYYGYTF
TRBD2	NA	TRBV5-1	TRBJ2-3	TGCGCCAGCAGCTTGGCCAAGGCGGGAGGGGGCACGCAGTATTTT	CASSLAKAGGGTQYF
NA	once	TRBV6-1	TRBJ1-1	TGTGCCACTACCCGGCAGCGAGAAGCTTTCTTT	CATTRQREAFF
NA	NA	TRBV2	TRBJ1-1	TGTGCCAGCAGGAGGGGCTTTGACACTGAAGCTTTCTTT	CASRRGFDTEAFF
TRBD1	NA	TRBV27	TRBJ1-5	TGTGCCAGCAGTTCAGGGACAGGGGGCAATCAGCCCCAGCATTTT	CASSSGTGGNQPQHF
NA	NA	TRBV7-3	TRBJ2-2	TGTGCCAGCAGCCCGAACCCGACAGGCCAAACCGGGGAGCTGTTTTTT	CASSPNPTGQTGELFF
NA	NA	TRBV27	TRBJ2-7	TGTGCCAGCAGTTTCATGCCCCGTGCGAGGGGCGAGTACGAGCAGTACTTC	CASSFMPRARGEYEQYF
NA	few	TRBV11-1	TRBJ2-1	TGTGCCAGCAGCTATGGATTTGGCCGCCCCGGGTTCTTC	CASSYGFGRPGFF
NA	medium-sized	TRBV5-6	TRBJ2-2	TGTGCCAGCAGCTTGGACTTGAACACCGGGGAGCTGTTTTTT	CASSLDLNTGELFF
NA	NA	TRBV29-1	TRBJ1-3	TGCAGCGTTGAAGATCAGGTTGTCCCGAACACCATATATTTT	CSVEDQVVPNTIYF
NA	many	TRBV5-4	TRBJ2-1	TGTGCCAGCAGCTTGGCCCCCTGGCAGGGTAGGAATGAGCAGTTCTTC	CASSLAPWQGRNEQFF